The present TCR beta chain was sequenced within a study of blood T cell repertoires in COVID-19. Study in general: Researchers got acute and convalescent COVID-19 samples from the United States, Italy and Spain.

The V gene lost 10 bases and the J gene lost 3 bases, with 15 bases spanning the gap. Germline-derived CDR1 and CDR2 are MNHEY and SMNVEV (reference sequence). The CDR3 consists of 13 residues. Generated by immunoSEQ multiplex PCR, the TCRdb table keeps only in-frame clones and is missing some. The sample consists of about 290,000 clones, around nine tenths of them appearing once. Participants were aged about 18 to 89 years from some 24 US areas. The chain combines TRBV27 with TRBJ1-2; D perhaps matches TRBD1 (6 bases). Material for sequencing was PBMCs or T cells enriched from blood (not recorded which). The origin of this receptor is a woman between 40 and 50 years old who had recovered from COVID-19. The CDR3 region has the DNA TGTGCCACGAGACGGGACACCTACTATGGCTACACCTTC. This translates into CATRRDTYYGYTF.